Here is one TCR beta chain with its context. Survey-level immunoSEQ sequencing profiled the TCR beta repertoire. Profiling relied on immunoSEQ multiplex PCR, and the TCRdb table lists in-frame clones only, not all of them. Of tens of thousands of clones in the sample, just over 90% are singletons; the top ten hold roughly 10%. The CDR3 consists of 14 residues. Trimming shortened V by 4 bases and J by 2 bases, and 12 bases separated the two germline ends. In germline, CDR1 is LGHDT, CDR2 YNNKEL (reference sequence). Sequences were obtained from PBMCs. This TCR was sampled from a man aged 35-49 years with rheumatoid arthritis. This chain links TRBV3-1 (or the pseudogene TRBV3-2) with TRBJ2-7; D might be TRBD1 (6 bases). The CDR3 DNA sequence: TGTGCCAGCAGCCGCCGGACAGCTCCCTACGAGCAGTACTTC. Its protein product is CASSRRTAPYEQYF.